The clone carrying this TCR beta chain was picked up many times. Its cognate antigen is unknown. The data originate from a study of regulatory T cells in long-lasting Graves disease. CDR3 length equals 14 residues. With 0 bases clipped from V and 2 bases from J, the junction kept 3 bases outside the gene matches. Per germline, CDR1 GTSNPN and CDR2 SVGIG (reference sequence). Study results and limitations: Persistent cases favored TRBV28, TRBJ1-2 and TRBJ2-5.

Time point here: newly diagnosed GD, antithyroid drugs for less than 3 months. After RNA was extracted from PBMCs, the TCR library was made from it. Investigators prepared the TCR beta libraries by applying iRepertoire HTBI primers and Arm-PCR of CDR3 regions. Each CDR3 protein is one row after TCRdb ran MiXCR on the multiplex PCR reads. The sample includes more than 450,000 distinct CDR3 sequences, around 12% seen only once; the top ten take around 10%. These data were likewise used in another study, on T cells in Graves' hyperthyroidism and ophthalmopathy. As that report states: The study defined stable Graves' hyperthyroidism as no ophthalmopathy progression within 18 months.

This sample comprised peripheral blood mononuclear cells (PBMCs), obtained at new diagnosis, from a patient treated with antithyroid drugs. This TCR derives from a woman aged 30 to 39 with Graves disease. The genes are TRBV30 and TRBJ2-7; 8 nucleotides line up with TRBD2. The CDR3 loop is CAWSVLGGAYEQYF. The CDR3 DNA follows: TGTGCCTGGAGTGTCCTCGGGGGGGCCTACGAGCAGTACTTC.